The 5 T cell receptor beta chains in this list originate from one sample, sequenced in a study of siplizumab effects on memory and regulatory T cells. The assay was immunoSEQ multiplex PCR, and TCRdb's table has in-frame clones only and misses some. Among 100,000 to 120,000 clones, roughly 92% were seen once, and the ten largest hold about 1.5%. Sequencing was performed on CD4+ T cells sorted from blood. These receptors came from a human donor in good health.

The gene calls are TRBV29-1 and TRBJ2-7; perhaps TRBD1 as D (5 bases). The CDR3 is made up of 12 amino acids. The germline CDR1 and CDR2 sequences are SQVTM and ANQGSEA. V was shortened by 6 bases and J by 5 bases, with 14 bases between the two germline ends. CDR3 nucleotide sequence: TGCAGCGTCTCCGATCAGGGTCACGAGCAGTACTTC. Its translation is CSVSDQGHEQYF.

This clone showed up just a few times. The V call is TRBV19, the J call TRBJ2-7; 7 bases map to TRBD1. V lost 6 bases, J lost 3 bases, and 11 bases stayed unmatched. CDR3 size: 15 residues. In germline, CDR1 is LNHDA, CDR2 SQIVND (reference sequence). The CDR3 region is CASRTPGTEDYEQYF. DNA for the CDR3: TGTGCCAGTAGAACCCCCGGGACAGAGGACTACGAGCAGTACTTC.

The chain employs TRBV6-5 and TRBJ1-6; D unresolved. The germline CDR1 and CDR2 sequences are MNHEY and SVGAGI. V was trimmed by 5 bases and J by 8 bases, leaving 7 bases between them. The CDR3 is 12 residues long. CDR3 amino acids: CASSRSDSPLHF. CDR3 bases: TGTGCCAGCAGTCGCAGCGATTCACCCCTCCACTTT.

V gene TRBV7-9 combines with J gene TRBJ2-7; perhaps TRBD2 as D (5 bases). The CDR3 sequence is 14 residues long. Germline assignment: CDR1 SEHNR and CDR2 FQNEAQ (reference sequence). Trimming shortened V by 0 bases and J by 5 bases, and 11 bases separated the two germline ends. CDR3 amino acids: CASSLATGRDEQYF. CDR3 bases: TGTGCCAGCAGCTTAGCCACGGGGAGAGACGAGCAGTACTTC.

The CDR3: CASSGQNNEQFF. In DNA, the CDR3 is TGTGCCAGCAGCGGACAAAACAATGAGCAGTTCTTC. V and J are TRBV28 and TRBJ2-1; tentative D call: TRBD1 (5 bases). This CDR3 region has 12 residues. CDR1 and CDR2 from the germline V gene are MDHEN and SYDVKM. Trimming pared 6 bases from V and 5 bases from J, leaving 8 bases between.